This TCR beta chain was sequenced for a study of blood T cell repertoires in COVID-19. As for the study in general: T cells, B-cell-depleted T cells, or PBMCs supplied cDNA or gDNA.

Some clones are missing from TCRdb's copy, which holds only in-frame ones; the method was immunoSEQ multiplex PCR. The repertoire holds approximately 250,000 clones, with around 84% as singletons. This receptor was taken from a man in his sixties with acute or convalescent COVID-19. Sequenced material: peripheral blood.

The CDR3 DNA reads TGTGCCAGCAGCCCACAGGACACGAACACTGAAGCTTTCTTT. Its translation: CASSPQDTNTEAFF. The gene calls are TRBV9 and TRBJ1-1, with D perhaps TRBD1 (5 bases). This CDR3 contains 14 residues. In germline, CDR1 is SGDLS, CDR2 YYNGEE. V shed 4 bases and J shed 1 base, with 11 bases lying between them. The entire variable domain, with the rest obtained from reference TRBV9 and TRBJ1-1, is as follows: DSGVTQTPKHLITATGQRVTLRCSPRSGDLSVYWYQQSLDQGLQFLIQYYNGEERAKGNILERFSAQQFPDLHSELNLSSLELGDSALYFCASSPQDTNTEAFFGQGTRLTVV.